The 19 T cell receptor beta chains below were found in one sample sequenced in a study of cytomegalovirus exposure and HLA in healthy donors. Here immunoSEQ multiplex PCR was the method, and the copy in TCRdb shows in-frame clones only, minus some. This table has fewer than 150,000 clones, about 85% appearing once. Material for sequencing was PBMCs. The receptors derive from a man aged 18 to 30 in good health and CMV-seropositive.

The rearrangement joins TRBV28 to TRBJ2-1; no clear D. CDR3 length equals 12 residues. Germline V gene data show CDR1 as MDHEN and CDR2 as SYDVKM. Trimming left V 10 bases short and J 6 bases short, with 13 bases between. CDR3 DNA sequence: TGTGCCACCACACACGATCTCAATGAGCAGTTCTTC. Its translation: CATTHDLNEQFF.

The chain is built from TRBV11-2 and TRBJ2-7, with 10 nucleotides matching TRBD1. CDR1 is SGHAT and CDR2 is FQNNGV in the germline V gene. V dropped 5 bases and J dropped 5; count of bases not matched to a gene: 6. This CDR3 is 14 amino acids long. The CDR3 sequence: CASSPSDRGDEQYF. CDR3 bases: TGTGCCAGCAGCCCATCGGACAGGGGGGACGAGCAGTACTTC.

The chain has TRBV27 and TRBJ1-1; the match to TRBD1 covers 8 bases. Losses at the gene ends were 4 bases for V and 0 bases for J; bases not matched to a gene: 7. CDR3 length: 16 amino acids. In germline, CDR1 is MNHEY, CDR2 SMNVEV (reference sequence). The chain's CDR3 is CASSSLPGQVNTEAFF. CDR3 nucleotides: TGTGCCAGCAGTTCCTTACCGGGACAGGTGAACACTGAAGCTTTCTTT.

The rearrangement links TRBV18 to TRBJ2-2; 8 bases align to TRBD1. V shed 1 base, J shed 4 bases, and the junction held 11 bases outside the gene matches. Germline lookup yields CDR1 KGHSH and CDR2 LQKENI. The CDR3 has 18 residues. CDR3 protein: CASSPQPGTGGFTGELFF. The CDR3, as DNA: TGTGCCAGCTCACCACAACCGGGGACAGGTGGATTCACCGGGGAGCTGTTTTTT.

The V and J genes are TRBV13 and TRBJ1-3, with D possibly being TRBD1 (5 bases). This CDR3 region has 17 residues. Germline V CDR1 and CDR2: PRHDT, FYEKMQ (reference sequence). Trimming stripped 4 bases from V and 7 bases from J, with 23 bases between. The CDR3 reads CASSSRADGIHYNTIYF. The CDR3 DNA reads TGTGCCAGCAGCTCCAGGGCGGACGGAATTCATTATAACACCATATATTTT.

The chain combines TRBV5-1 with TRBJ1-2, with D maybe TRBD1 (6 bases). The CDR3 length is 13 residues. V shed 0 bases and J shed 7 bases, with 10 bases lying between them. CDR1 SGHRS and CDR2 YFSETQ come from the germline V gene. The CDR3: CASSLEGTRGYTF. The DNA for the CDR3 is TGCGCCAGCAGCTTGGAAGGGACACGTGGCTACACCTTC.

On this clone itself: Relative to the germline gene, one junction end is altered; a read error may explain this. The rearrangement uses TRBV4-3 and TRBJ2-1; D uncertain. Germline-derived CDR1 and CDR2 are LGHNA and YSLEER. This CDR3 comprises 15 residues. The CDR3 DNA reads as TGCGCCAGCAGCCAAGAAAGAGACTCCTCCAATGAGCAGTTCTTC. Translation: CASSQERDSSNEQFF.

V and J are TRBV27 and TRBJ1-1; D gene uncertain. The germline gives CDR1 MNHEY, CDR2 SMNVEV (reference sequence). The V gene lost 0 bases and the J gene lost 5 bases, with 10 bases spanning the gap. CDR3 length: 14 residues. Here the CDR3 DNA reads TGTGCCAGCAGTTTATCAACGGGAACTACTGAAGCTTTCTTT. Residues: CASSLSTGTTEAFF.

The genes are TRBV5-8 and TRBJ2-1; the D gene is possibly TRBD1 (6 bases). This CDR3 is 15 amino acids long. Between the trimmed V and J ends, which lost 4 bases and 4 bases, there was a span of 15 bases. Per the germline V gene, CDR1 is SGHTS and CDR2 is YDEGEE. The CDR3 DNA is TGTGCCAGCAGCCATGAAAGGGGGTTATACAATGAGCAGTTCTTC. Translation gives CASSHERGLYNEQFF.

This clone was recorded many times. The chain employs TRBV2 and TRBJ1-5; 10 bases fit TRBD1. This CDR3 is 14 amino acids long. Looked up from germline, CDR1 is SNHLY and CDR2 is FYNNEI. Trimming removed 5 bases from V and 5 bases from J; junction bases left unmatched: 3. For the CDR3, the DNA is TGTGCCAGCAGTCGACAGGGGGCTTATCAGCCCCAGCATTTT. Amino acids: CASSRQGAYQPQHF. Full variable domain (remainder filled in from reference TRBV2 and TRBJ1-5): EPEVTQTPSHQVTQMGQEVILRCVPISNHLYFYWYRQILGQKVEFLVSFYNNEISEKSEIFDDQFSVERPDGSNFTLKIRSTKLEDSAMYFCASSRQGAYQPQHFGDGTRLSIL.

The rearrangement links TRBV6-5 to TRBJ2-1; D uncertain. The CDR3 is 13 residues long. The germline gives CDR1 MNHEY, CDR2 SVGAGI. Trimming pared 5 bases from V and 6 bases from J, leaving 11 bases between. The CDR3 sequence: CASSKINSNEQFF. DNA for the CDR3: TGTGCCAGCAGTAAGATAAACAGCAATGAGCAGTTCTTC.

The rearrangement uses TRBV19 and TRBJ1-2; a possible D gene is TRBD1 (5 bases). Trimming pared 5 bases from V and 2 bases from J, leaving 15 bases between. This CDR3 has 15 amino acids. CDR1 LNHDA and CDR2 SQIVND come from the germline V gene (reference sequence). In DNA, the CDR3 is TGTGCCAGTAGTGCAGGACACCGCATAAACTATGGCTACACCTTC. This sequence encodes CASSAGHRINYGYTF.

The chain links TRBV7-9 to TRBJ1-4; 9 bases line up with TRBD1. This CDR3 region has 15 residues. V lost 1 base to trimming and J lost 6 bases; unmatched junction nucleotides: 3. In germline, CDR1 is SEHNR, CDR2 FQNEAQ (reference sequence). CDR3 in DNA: TGTGCCAGCAGCTTAGGGACAGGGGTTGATGAAAAACTGTTTTTT. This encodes CASSLGTGVDEKLFF.

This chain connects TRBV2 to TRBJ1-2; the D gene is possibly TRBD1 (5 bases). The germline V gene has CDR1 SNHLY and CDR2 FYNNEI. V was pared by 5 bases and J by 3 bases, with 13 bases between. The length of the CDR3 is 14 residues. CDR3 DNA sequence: TGTGCCAGCAGTCCAACAGGCTCTTACTATGGCTACACCTTC. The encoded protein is CASSPTGSYYGYTF.

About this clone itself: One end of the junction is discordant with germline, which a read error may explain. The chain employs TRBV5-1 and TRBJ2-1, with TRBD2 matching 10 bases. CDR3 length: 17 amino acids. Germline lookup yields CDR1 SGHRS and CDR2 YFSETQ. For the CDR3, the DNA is TGCGCCGGCAGCTTAGGACTAGCGGACGACTCCTACAATGAGCAGTTCTTC. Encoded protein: CAGSLGLADDSYNEQFF.

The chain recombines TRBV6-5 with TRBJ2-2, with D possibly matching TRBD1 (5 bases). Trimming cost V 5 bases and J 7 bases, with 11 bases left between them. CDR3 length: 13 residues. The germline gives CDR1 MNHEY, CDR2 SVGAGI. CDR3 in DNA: TGTGCCAGCAGTCCTCGGACACACGGGGAGCTGTTTTTT. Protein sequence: CASSPRTHGELFF.

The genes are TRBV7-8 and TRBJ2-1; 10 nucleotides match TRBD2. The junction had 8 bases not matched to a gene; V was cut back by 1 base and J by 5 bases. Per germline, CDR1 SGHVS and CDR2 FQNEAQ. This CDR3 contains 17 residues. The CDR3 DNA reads TGTGCCAGCAGCTTAGGAGTACGGACTAGCGGAAACAATGAGCAGTTCTTC. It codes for CASSLGVRTSGNNEQFF.

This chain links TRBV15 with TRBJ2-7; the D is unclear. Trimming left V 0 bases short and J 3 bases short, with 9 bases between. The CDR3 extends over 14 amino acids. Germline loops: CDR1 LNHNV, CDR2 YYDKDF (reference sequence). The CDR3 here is CATSRDPGVYEQYF. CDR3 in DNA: TGTGCCACCAGCAGAGATCCCGGTGTCTACGAGCAGTACTTC.

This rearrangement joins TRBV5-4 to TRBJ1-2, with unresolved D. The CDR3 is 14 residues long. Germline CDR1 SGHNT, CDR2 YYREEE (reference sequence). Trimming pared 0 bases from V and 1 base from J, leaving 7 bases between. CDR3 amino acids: CASSLEPSNYGYTF. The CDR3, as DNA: TGTGCCAGCAGCTTGGAGCCGAGTAACTATGGCTACACCTTC.